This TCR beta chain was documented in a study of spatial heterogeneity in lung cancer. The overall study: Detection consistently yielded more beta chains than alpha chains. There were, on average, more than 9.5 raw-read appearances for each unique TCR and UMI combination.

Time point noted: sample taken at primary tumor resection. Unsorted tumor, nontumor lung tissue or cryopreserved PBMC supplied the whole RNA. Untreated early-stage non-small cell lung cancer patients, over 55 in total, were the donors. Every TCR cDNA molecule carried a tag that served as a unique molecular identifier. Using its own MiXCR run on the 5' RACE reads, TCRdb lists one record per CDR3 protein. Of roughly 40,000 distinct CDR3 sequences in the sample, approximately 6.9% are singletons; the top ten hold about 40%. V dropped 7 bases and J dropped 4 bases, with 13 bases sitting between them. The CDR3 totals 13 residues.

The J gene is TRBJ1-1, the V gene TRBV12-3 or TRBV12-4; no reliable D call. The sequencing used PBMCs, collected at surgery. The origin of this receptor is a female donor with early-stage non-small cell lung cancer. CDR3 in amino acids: CASIKNGGTEAFF. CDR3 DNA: TGTGCCAGCATTAAAAACGGCGGCACTGAAGCTTTCTTT.